This T cell receptor beta chain derives from a study of blood T cell repertoires in COVID-19. The length of the CDR3 is 14 residues. Germline V CDR1 and CDR2: MNHEY, SMNVEV (reference sequence). Trimming removed 6 bases from V and 3 bases from J, with 12 bases in between. Data came from immunoSEQ multiplex PCR; TCRdb stores just in-frame clones and leaves some out. The table lists some 180,000 clones, approximately 85% of them singletons. The participants were between about 18 and 90 years old and came from about two dozen US areas. Cohort assignment relied on participant-reported clinical history. Cohort 3 donors were reported recovered after two negative PCRs, clearance, or symptom resolution.

This chain links TRBV27 with TRBJ1-5; D is perhaps TRBD1 (6 bases). The receptor was derived from a man aged 40-49 years who had recovered from COVID-19. The sample was PBMCs or T cells enriched from blood (not recorded which). CDR3: CASREDSSNQPQHF. The CDR3 coding sequence is TGTGCCAGCAGGGAGGACAGTTCCAATCAGCCCCAGCATTTT.